The 11 T cell receptor beta chains in this list originate from one sample, sequenced in a study of T cells after yellow fever vaccination. TCRdb used MiXCR to reprocess the 5' RACE reads, holding one entry per CDR3 protein. The sample shows roughly 400,000 distinct CDR3 sequences, roughly 20% of them seen only once. This specimen was PBMCs, taken before the yellow fever booster vaccination. The receptors here all came from a man younger than 35 who received the YFV17D yellow fever vaccine.

This clonotype was seen a handful of times. The chain joins TRBV7-9 to TRBJ1-2; D ambiguous. V lost 4 bases and J lost 4, with 13 bases in between. Germline V gives CDR1 SEHNR, CDR2 FQNEAQ (reference sequence). The CDR3 has 14 amino acids. The CDR3 coding sequence is TGTGCCAGCAGCTCACCAGGACGGCTCTATGGCTACACCTTC. This codes for CASSSPGRLYGYTF.

Ten or more counts support this clonotype. The gene calls are TRBV7-2 and TRBJ2-3; TRBD2 agrees at 11 bases. The CDR3 extends over 16 amino acids. V gave up 5 bases and J gave up 0 bases; unmatched junction bases: 4. CDR1 and CDR2 from the germline V gene are SGHTA and FQGNSA. The CDR3 protein is CASSPLAGGSTDTQYF. The CDR3 nucleotides are TGTGCCAGCAGCCCGCTAGCGGGGGGAAGCACAGATACGCAGTATTTT.

The chain joins TRBV5-4 to TRBJ2-1; the D gene is possibly TRBD2 (6 bases). The CDR3 contains 13 residues. Germline V gene data show CDR1 as SGHNT and CDR2 as YYREEE (reference sequence). The V end was cut by 1 base, the J end by 10 bases, with 12 bases between. The CDR3 nucleotides are TGTGCCAGCAGCTTGAGCGGGCCCAGAGAGCAGTTCTTC. Amino acids: CASSLSGPREQFF.

This clonotype occurred a few times. The V gene is TRBV5-1, the J gene TRBJ1-5; D unclear. The CDR3 covers 14 residues. CDR1 and CDR2 from the germline V gene are SGHRS and YFSETQ. V lost 0 bases, J lost 4 bases, and 8 bases lay in between. The CDR3 nucleotides read TGCGCCAGCAGCTTGGAAGGGCAGAATCAGCCCCAGCATTTT. Its protein is CASSLEGQNQPQHF.

This sequence joins TRBV10-2 and TRBJ2-7; the D gene is possibly TRBD2 (6 bases). Germline V gene lookup returns CDR1 WSHSY and CDR2 SAAADI. The length of the CDR3 is 11 residues. V was shortened by 7 bases and J by 3 bases, with 7 bases between the two germline ends. CDR3 residues: CASMGGYEQYF. CDR3 coding DNA: TGCGCCAGCATGGGGGGCTACGAGCAGTACTTC.

This clonotype was observed a few times. This sequence joins TRBV10-3 and TRBJ2-2; perhaps TRBD2 as D (5 bases). CDR3 length: 13 residues. Germline CDR1 ENHRY, CDR2 SYGVKD. Between the trimmed V and J ends, which lost 7 bases and 1 base, there was a span of 7 bases. CDR3 DNA: TGTGCCATCACCCGGGGGAACACCGGGGAGCTGTTTTTT. Translated: CAITRGNTGELFF.

This clonotype has a handful of counts. The V call is TRBV2, the J call TRBJ2-1, with 12 nucleotides matching TRBD1. CDR3 length: 14 amino acids. From germline, CDR1 is SNHLY and CDR2 FYNNEI. Germline trimming cut 6 bases from V and 9 bases from J; bases unmatched to any gene: 6. CDR3 DNA: TGTGCCAGCAGGGGACAGGGGGCAATCAGTGAGCAGTTCTTC. It codes for CASRGQGAISEQFF.

At least ten counts were recorded for this clonotype. This sequence joins TRBV15 and TRBJ1-1; D may be TRBD1 (6 bases). Germline CDR1 is LNHNV and CDR2 is YYDKDF (reference sequence). The CDR3 runs to 12 residues. The germline V and J ends were trimmed by 3 bases and 5 bases, with 7 bases remaining between them. CDR3 protein: CATSSTGTEAFF. The CDR3 DNA sequence: TGTGCCACCAGCAGCACAGGGACTGAAGCTTTCTTT.

This clonotype was seen more than once but under ten times. This chain connects TRBV12-3 or TRBV12-4 to TRBJ2-5; D is possibly TRBD2 (6 bases). Trimming left V 1 base short and J 5 bases short, with 14 bases between. CDR3 size: 15 residues. The CDR3 DNA sequence: TGTGCCAGCAGTTTAGGCGGGGCTCTTGAGGAGACCCAGTACTTC. Encoded protein: CASSLGGALEETQYF.

This sequence joins TRBV6-5 and TRBJ2-3; TRBD2 is a possible D gene (5 bases). Germline lookup yields CDR1 MNHEY and CDR2 SVGAGI. The V end was cut by 5 bases, the J end by 6 bases, with 15 bases between. This CDR3 contains 14 residues. In DNA form, the CDR3 reads TGTGCCAGCAGTCCTACGACTACACGGGATACGCAGTATTTT. It codes for CASSPTTTRDTQYF.

The table lists this clonotype with a few counts. The chain recombines TRBV7-6 with TRBJ2-3; D ambiguous. Germline V lookup: CDR1 SGHVS, CDR2 FNYEAQ. Between the trimmed V and J ends, which lost 1 base and 3 bases, there was a span of 8 bases. This CDR3 spans 14 amino acids. CDR3 amino acids: CASSLGLPTDTQYF. The CDR3, as DNA: TGTGCCAGCAGCTTAGGTCTGCCGACAGATACGCAGTATTTT.